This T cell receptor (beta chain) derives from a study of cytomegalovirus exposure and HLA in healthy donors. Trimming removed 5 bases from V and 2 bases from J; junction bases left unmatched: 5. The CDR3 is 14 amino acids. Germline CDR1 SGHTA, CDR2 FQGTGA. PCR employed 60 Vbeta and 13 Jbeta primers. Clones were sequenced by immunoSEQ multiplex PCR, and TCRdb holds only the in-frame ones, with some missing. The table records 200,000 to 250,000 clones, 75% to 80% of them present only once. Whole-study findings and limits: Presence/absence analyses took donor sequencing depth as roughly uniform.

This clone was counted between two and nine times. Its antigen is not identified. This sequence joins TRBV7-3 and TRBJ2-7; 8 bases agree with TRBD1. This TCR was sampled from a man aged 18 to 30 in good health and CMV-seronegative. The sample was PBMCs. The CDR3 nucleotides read TGTGCCAGCAGCACGGGACAGGTTCCCTACGAGCAGTACTTC. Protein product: CASSTGQVPYEQYF.